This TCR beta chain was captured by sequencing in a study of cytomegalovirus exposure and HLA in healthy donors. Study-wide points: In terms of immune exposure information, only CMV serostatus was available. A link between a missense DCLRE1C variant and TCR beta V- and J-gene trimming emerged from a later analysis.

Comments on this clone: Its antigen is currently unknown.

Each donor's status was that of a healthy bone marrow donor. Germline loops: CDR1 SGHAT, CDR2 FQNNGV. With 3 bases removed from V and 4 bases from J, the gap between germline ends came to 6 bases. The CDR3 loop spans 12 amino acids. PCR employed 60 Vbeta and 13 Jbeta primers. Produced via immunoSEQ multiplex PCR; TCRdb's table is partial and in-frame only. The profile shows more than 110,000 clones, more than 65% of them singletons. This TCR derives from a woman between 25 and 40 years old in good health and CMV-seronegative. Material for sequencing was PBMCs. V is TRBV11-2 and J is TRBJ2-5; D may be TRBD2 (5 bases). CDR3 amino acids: CASSFEGETQYF. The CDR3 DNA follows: TGTGCCAGCAGCTTTGAGGGAGAGACCCAGTACTTC.